These 30 T cell receptor beta chains were sequenced from one sample in a study of post-analysis software for immune sequencing data. Regarding the study as a whole: Five or six TRBV segments were significantly more frequent in patients than in controls. TRBV5-6, TRBV5-1 and TRBV20-1 were among these segments.

These TCRs are of unknown antigen specificity. Carried by the TCR beta cDNA libraries were unique molecular identifiers. TCRdb recomputed calls from the PCR reads with MiXCR, one row per CDR3 protein. Among a few hundred thousand distinct CDR3 sequences listed, around a third were seen once. Sequenced input: blood. The receptors here all came from a girl aged 10 to 17 with multiple sclerosis.

This sequence joins TRBV11-2 and TRBJ2-1; weak D call: TRBD1 (6 bases). The CDR3 spans 17 residues. Germline V CDR1 and CDR2: SGHAT, FQNNGV. V was shortened by 5 bases and J by 0 bases, with 17 bases between the two germline ends. CDR3: CASSADRSRSSYNEQFF. The CDR3 DNA follows: TGTGCCAGCAGCGCTGACAGGTCGAGAAGCTCCTACAATGAGCAGTTCTTC.

This clonotype was observed a few times. CDR3 DNA sequence: TGTGCCAGCAGTTCTCATAGAAATCAGCCCCAGCATTTT. Translated, it gives CASSSHRNQPQHF. The chain uses TRBV27 and TRBJ1-5; D unresolved. The CDR3 runs 13 residues. Looked up from germline, CDR1 is MNHEY and CDR2 is SMNVEV (reference sequence). V lost 4 bases and J lost 4, with 8 bases in between.

This clonotype was detected ten times or more. The rearrangement uses TRBV25-1 and TRBJ2-7, with TRBD1 matching over 7 bases. Germline V CDR1 and CDR2: MGHDK, SYGVNS. This CDR3 spans 14 amino acids. After removal of 4 bases from V and 2 bases from J, the junction contained 5 bases not matched to a gene. DNA of the CDR3: TGTGCCAGCAGTGGGAGCGACAGGGCCTACGAGCAGTACTTC. It translates to CASSGSDRAYEQYF.

This chain uses TRBV7-9 with TRBJ1-2, with 7 nucleotides matching TRBD1. The CDR3 covers 17 residues. The trim removed 7 bases at V and 3 bases at J, leaving 17 bases unmatched. From germline, CDR1 is SEHNR and CDR2 FQNEAQ (reference sequence). The CDR3 sequence: CASISLEGALRYYGYTF. The CDR3 DNA reads TGTGCCAGCATTTCATTAGAGGGGGCCCTTCGATACTATGGCTACACCTTC.

The CDR3 nucleotides read TGCGCCAGTGGGACAACAGATCAGCCCCAGCATTTT. The encoded protein is CASGTTDQPQHF. The chain uses TRBV10-1 and TRBJ1-5; a possible D gene is TRBD1 (6 bases). CDR1 and CDR2 (germline): WNHNN, SYGVQD (reference sequence). This CDR3 has 12 residues. V was clipped by 9 bases and J by 5 bases, with 11 bases between them.

This clonotype came up a few times. The chain uses TRBV20-1 and TRBJ2-3, with D hard to call. This CDR3 is built from 13 residues. V was shortened by 0 bases and J by 6 bases, with 10 bases between the two germline ends. Germline V gene sequence: CDR1 DFQATT, CDR2 SNEGSKA (reference sequence). The CDR3, as DNA: TGCAGTGCTAGAGATGACGGCGCCGATACGCAGTATTTT. This encodes CSARDDGADTQYF.

The chain employs TRBV7-8 and TRBJ2-1, with D maybe TRBD1 (6 bases). The CDR3 runs 17 residues. V shed 4 bases and J shed 0 bases, with 16 bases lying between them. Germline V gene data show CDR1 as SGHVS and CDR2 as FQNEAQ. This chain's CDR3 is CASSSTNRVGSYNEQFF. Here the CDR3 DNA reads TGTGCCAGCAGCTCGACGAACAGGGTTGGCTCCTACAATGAGCAGTTCTTC.

This clonotype appeared a few times. This chain connects TRBV29-1 to TRBJ1-5; 9 positions agree with TRBD1. The germline gives CDR1 SQVTM, CDR2 ANQGSEA. CDR3 size: 14 residues. With V trimmed by 8 bases and J by 1 base, 6 bases remained unmatched. CDR3 bases: TGCAGCCGACGGGACAGGGAGAGCAATCAGCCCCAGCATTTT. Its translation: CSRRDRESNQPQHF.

The rearrangement joins TRBV21-1 to TRBJ1-2; TRBD1 reflects the table's D call only, with no check against the DNA. TRBV21-1 is reported as a pseudogene. The CDR3 is 13 residues long. The CDR3 DNA is TGTGCCAACACCCGGGACAGGGGAAAAGGCTACACCTTC. Protein product: CANTRDRGKGYTF.

The rearrangement joins TRBV5-5 to TRBJ2-3; D might be TRBD1 or TRBD2, each matching 6 bases. V was clipped by 2 bases and J by 4 bases, with 11 bases between them. The CDR3 extends over 14 amino acids. The germline V gene has CDR1 SGHKS and CDR2 YYEKEE (reference sequence). The CDR3, as DNA: TGTGCCAGCAGCTTCGAGGGGGGCGCAGATACGCAGTATTTT. Amino acid sequence: CASSFEGGADTQYF.

V gene TRBV16 combines with J gene TRBJ1-2, with unresolved D. Germline V gene sequence: CDR1 KGHSY, CDR2 FQNENV. The CDR3 has 13 residues. V lost 2 bases to trimming and J lost 5 bases, with 9 bases between them. The CDR3 sequence: CASSQIEVYGYTF. Here the CDR3 DNA reads TGTGCCAGCAGCCAAATTGAGGTTTATGGCTACACCTTC.

The V gene is TRBV7-2, the J gene TRBJ2-3, with D possibly being TRBD1 (5 bases). The CDR3 totals 14 residues. CDR1 is SGHTA, CDR2 FQGNSA, per germline. Trimming cost V 7 bases and J 9 bases, with 20 bases left between them. As DNA, the CDR3 is TGTGCCAGCACCGCGGAAAACAACAGGAGAACGCAGTATTTT. Its translation is CASTAENNRRTQYF.

V and J are TRBV5-5 and TRBJ2-3, with 7 bases matching TRBD2. Germline CDR1 reads SGHKS; CDR2 reads YYEKEE (reference sequence). The V and J ends lost 4 bases and 3 bases, in that order; junction bases with no gene match: 11. The CDR3 spans 16 residues. The DNA for the CDR3 is TGTGCCAGCAGCGCCGGGGACTATTTATTTACAGATACGCAGTATTTT. It specifies CASSAGDYLFTDTQYF. The whole variable domain, filled in from reference TRBV5-5 and TRBJ2-3, reads DAGVTQSPTHLIKTRGQQVTLRCSPISGHKSVSWYQQVLGQGPQFIFQYYEKEERGRGNFPDRFSARQFPNYSSELNVNALLLGDSALYLCASSAGDYLFTDTQYFGPGTRLTVL.

The rearrangement uses TRBV4-1 and TRBJ2-3; D perhaps matches TRBD2 (5 bases). The CDR3 is 14 residues long. CDR1 and CDR2 (germline): MGHRA, YSYEKL. V was shortened by 3 bases and J by 2 bases, with 9 bases between the two germline ends. The CDR3 sequence: CASSHGVLTDTQYF. Here the CDR3 DNA reads TGCGCCAGCAGCCACGGGGTTCTCACAGATACGCAGTATTTT.

Only a few counts were recorded for this clonotype. The gene calls are TRBV28 and TRBJ1-2; D remains ambiguous. Germline values: CDR1 MDHEN, CDR2 SYDVKM. V lost 5 bases and J lost 6, with 16 bases in between. The CDR3 runs 14 residues. The CDR3 DNA is TGTGCCAGCAGTCGAACCCCGGTGGGCAATGGCTACACCTTC. Translating gives CASSRTPVGNGYTF.

This clonotype was seen a handful of times. This chain links TRBV19 with TRBJ1-2; no clear D gene. Germline CDR1 is LNHDA and CDR2 is SQIVND (reference sequence). The V and J ends lost 6 bases and 7 bases respectively, with 27 bases between them. The CDR3 covers 17 residues. In DNA, the CDR3 is TGTGCCAGTAGCGATTACCCGAGGACCCTGATGAGGTTTGGCTACACCTTC. Its protein is CASSDYPRTLMRFGYTF.

The rearrangement uses TRBV12-3 or TRBV12-4 and TRBJ1-5, with TRBD1 matching 8 bases. V trimming: 6 bases; J trimming: 2 bases; junction bases outside the gene matches: 9. There are 16 residues in the CDR3. As DNA, the CDR3 is TGTGCCAGCAGCCCTCGAGGGACAGGCGGCAATCAGCCCCAGCATTTT. Protein sequence: CASSPRGTGGNQPQHF.

This clonotype occurred a few times. The chain uses TRBV7-2 and TRBJ2-5; weak D call: TRBD2 (5 bases). The end of the DNA is better explained by TRBJ2-7, so the J call may be wrong. The germline gives CDR1 SGHTA, CDR2 FQGNSA. The CDR3 has 14 amino acids. CDR3 coding DNA: TGTGCCAGCAGCTTAGCCCGAGGGATATACGAGCAGTACTTC. Encoded protein: CASSLARGIYEQYF.

This clonotype was detected a few times. The CDR3 is CASSLARQGKETQYF. CDR3 coding DNA: TGTGCCAGCAGCTTAGCACGGCAGGGAAAAGAGACCCAGTACTTC. This chain joins TRBV7-9 and TRBJ2-5; D possibly corresponds to TRBD1 (5 bases). This CDR3 is built from 15 residues. The V end was cut by 0 bases, the J end by 3 bases, with 11 bases between. Germline V gene sequence: CDR1 SEHNR, CDR2 FQNEAQ (reference sequence). Supplemented by reference TRBV7-9 and TRBJ2-5, the full variable domain reads DTGVSQNPRHKITKRGQNVTFRCDPISEHNRLYWYRQTLGQGPEFLTYFQNEAQLEKSRLLSDRFSAERPKGSFSTLEIQRTEQGDSAMYLCASSLARQGKETQYFGPGTRLLVL.

The rearrangement uses TRBV20-1 and TRBJ2-3; 7 nucleotides line up with TRBD1. The germline V gene has CDR1 DFQATT and CDR2 SNEGSKA (reference sequence). This CDR3 is built from 14 residues. J gave up 2 bases and V 4 bases, and 6 bases lay outside the gene matches. The CDR3 nucleotides are TGCAGTGCTAAGAGACAGGGTACCACAGATACGCAGTATTTT. Its translation is CSAKRQGTTDTQYF.

J is TRBJ2-3 and V is TRBV5-1; D is tentatively TRBD1 or TRBD2 (5 bases each). The CDR3 consists of 13 residues. Between the trimmed V and J ends, which lost 5 bases and 2 bases, there was a span of 9 bases. In germline, CDR1 is SGHRS, CDR2 YFSETQ. The DNA for the CDR3 is TGCGCCAGCAGTCGGGACGACACAGATACGCAGTATTTT. This sequence encodes CASSRDDTDTQYF. The variable domain in full, completed from reference TRBV5-1 and TRBJ2-3, reads KAGVTQTPRYLIKTRGQQVTLSCSPISGHRSVSWYQQTPGQGLQFLFEYFSETQRNKGNFPGRFSGRQFSNSRSEMNVSTLELGDSALYLCASSRDDTDTQYFGPGTRLTVL.

V usage is TRBV6-5 and J usage is TRBJ2-1; 11 bases fit TRBD2. V gave up 0 bases and J gave up 1 base; unmatched junction bases: 5. The CDR3 loop spans 18 amino acids. CDR1 and CDR2 from the germline V gene are MNHEY and SVGAGI. CDR3 sequence: CASSYSMASGGSYNEQFF. In nucleotides, the CDR3 is TGTGCCAGCAGTTACTCGATGGCTAGCGGGGGGTCCTACAATGAGCAGTTCTTC.

This clonotype was seen repeatedly, ten times or more. V usage is TRBV6-1 and J usage is TRBJ2-1, with D possibly matching TRBD2 (5 bases). The germline V gene has CDR1 MNHNS and CDR2 SASEGT. The ends were cut back, 6 bases at V and 6 bases at J, with 9 bases in the middle. The CDR3 extends over 12 amino acids. CDR3 nucleotides: TGTGCCAGCAGGGGTGCGGGCAATGAGCAGTTCTTC. Translated, it gives CASRGAGNEQFF.

V is TRBV7-2 and J is TRBJ2-3, with D perhaps TRBD1 (6 bases). V dropped 5 bases and J dropped 2 bases, with 14 bases sitting between them. Germline CDR1 and CDR2: SGHTA and FQGNSA. This CDR3 comprises 15 residues. The CDR3 region is CASSQQGQITDTQYF. CDR3 bases: TGTGCCAGCAGCCAACAGGGTCAGATCACAGATACGCAGTATTTT. Drawing the rest from reference TRBV7-2 and TRBJ2-3, the complete variable domain is GAGVSQSPSNKVTEKGKDVELRCDPISGHTALYWYRQSLGQGLEFLIYFQGNSAPDKSGLPSDRFSAERTGGSVSTLTIQRTQQEDSAVYLCASSQQGQITDTQYFGPGTRLTVL.

This clonotype came up a few times. The chain has TRBV2 and TRBJ2-1; weak D call: TRBD2 (5 bases). CDR1 and CDR2 (germline): SNHLY, FYNNEI. V lost 8 bases, J lost 2 bases, and 10 bases lay in between. The CDR3 runs to 13 residues. CDR3: CASLDGTYNEQFF. CDR3 in DNA: TGTGCCAGCTTAGACGGGACCTACAATGAGCAGTTCTTC.

This clonotype came up a few times. The chain is built from TRBV4-1 and TRBJ2-6; D is unclear. This CDR3 spans 15 amino acids. With 2 bases removed from V and 5 bases from J, the gap between germline ends came to 10 bases. Germline CDR1 is MGHRA and CDR2 is YSYEKL. The CDR3 bases are TGCGCCAGCAGCCAAAGGGCCTACTGGGCCAACGTCCTGACTTTC. Its protein is CASSQRAYWANVLTF.

The chain links TRBV29-1 to TRBJ2-7, with D maybe TRBD1 (5 bases). Trimming shortened V by 7 bases and J by 3 bases, and 19 bases separated the two germline ends. This CDR3 is 14 amino acids long. Germline V CDR1 and CDR2: SQVTM, ANQGSEA. The CDR3 nucleotides read TGCAGCGCCCGAGGTCAGGGATCGGGCTACGAGCAGTACTTC. Protein product: CSARGQGSGYEQYF.

This clonotype was detected ten times or more. V gene TRBV7-8 combines with J gene TRBJ2-7; 7 bases agree with TRBD1. Germline CDR1 is SGHVS and CDR2 is FQNEAQ. V shed 4 bases and J 3 bases; nucleotides not matched to a gene: 6. This CDR3 region has 14 residues. The CDR3 coding sequence is TGTGCCAGCAGCTCACCGGGACAGAGCTACGAGCAGTACTTC. This sequence encodes CASSSPGQSYEQYF. The variable domain in full, with the rest retrieved from reference TRBV7-8 and TRBJ2-7, is GAGVSQSPRYKVAKRGQDVALRCDPISGHVSLFWYQQALGQGPEFLTYFQNEAQLDKSGLPSDRFFAERPEGSVSTLKIQRTQQEDSAVYLCASSSPGQSYEQYFGPGTRLTVT.

This clonotype was detected once. This chain uses TRBV28 with TRBJ2-5; D gene ambiguous. CDR1 is MDHEN, CDR2 SYDVKM, per germline. The CDR3 runs to 13 residues. Trimming cost V 5 bases and J 2 bases, with 9 bases left between them. CDR3 DNA sequence: TGTGCCAGCAGTCCGGCAGCTCAAGAGACCCAGTACTTC. Protein sequence: CASSPAAQETQYF.

This chain links TRBV13 with TRBJ2-1; TRBD1 matches 9 bases. There are 16 residues in the CDR3. Germline-derived CDR1 and CDR2 are PRHDT and FYEKMQ (reference sequence). The ends lost 5 bases at V and 3 bases at J; junction bases unmatched: 8. The CDR3 region is CASSGSTGGLYNEQFF. The CDR3 region has the DNA TGTGCCAGCAGCGGCTCAACAGGGGGCCTCTACAATGAGCAGTTCTTC.